The 21 T cell receptor beta chains below were found in one sample sequenced in a study of identical twins. Each CDR3 protein gets one entry after TCRdb re-called the 5' RACE reads with MiXCR. The sample carries about 890,000 distinct CDR3 sequences, approximately 13% recorded once. The same sample was also studied in work on yellow fever vaccine responses in identical twins.

The sample taken for sequencing was PBMCs. The receptors come from a woman between 18 and 30 years old in good health.

The table lists this clonotype with a few counts. The chain recombines TRBV27 with TRBJ2-7; 9 bases are a match to TRBD2. Germline CDR1 and CDR2: MNHEY and SMNVEV (reference sequence). The CDR3 runs to 15 residues. The V segment lost 3 bases and the J segment 5 bases; nucleotides outside the gene matches: 8. The CDR3 loop reads CASSFSGSGGNEQYF. CDR3 bases: TGTGCCAGCAGTTTTAGCGGGAGCGGCGGCAACGAGCAGTACTTC.

This clonotype has just a few counts. This chain links TRBV12-3 or TRBV12-4 with TRBJ2-5; no clear D gene. The V gene lost 3 bases and the J gene lost 1 base, with 9 bases spanning the gap. The CDR3 runs to 14 residues. The CDR3 DNA reads as TGTGCCAGCAGTTTCGGTATCCCCCAAGAGACCCAGTACTTC. This sequence encodes CASSFGIPQETQYF.

This chain uses TRBV6-1 with TRBJ2-6, with D perhaps assigned TRBD1 or TRBD2 (5 bases each). The ends were cut back, 6 bases at V and 0 bases at J, with 12 bases in the middle. This CDR3 has 16 amino acids. Germline V gives CDR1 MNHNS, CDR2 SASEGT. As DNA, the CDR3 is TGTGCCAGCAGCTCCGGGACGGCCTCTGGGGCCAACGTCCTGACTTTC. This translates into CASSSGTASGANVLTF.

The chain employs TRBV12-3 or TRBV12-4 and TRBJ2-5; D is perhaps TRBD2 (5 bases). Trimming left V 5 bases short and J 2 bases short, with 12 bases between. The CDR3 has 14 amino acids. In DNA, the CDR3 is TGTGCCAGCAGTCTAGGACTGGAACAAGAGACCCAGTACTTC. Encoded protein: CASSLGLEQETQYF.

This clonotype was recorded many times. DNA of the CDR3: TGCGCCAGCAGCTTTTGGGATACAGGGAACACTGAAGCTTTCTTT. As protein: CASSFWDTGNTEAFF. The V call is TRBV5-1, the J call TRBJ1-1, with D maybe TRBD1 (5 bases). The CDR3 contains 15 residues. Trimming removed 2 bases at V and 1 base at J, with 12 bases between. Germline lookup yields CDR1 SGHRS and CDR2 YFSETQ.

This sequence joins TRBV7-3 and TRBJ2-3; 7 bases are shared with TRBD2. Trimming at V came to 1 base and at J to 6 bases, leaving 7 bases not matched to a gene. The germline CDR1 and CDR2 sequences are SGHTA and FQGTGA. CDR3 size: 15 residues. The CDR3 is CASSLRGGFYDTQYF. CDR3 coding DNA: TGTGCCAGCAGCTTAAGGGGGGGATTCTACGATACGCAGTATTTT.

V is TRBV27 and J is TRBJ2-5; D is unresolved. CDR1 is MNHEY, CDR2 SMNVEV, per germline (reference sequence). V lost 8 bases, J lost 6 bases, and 25 bases lay in between. The CDR3 has 16 residues. The CDR3 spells CASRSSLSRSEKTQYF. The DNA for the CDR3 is TGTGCCAGCCGCAGCAGTTTATCGAGGTCCGAGAAGACCCAGTACTTC.

J is TRBJ2-1 and V is TRBV11-2, with a weak D call TRBD2 (5 bases). CDR3 length equals 12 residues. With 5 bases removed from V and 9 bases from J, the gap between germline ends came to 11 bases. Germline CDR1 is SGHAT and CDR2 is FQNNGV. The CDR3 DNA reads TGTGCCAGCAGCAGTCCCAGCGGTGAGCAGTTCTTC. It translates to CASSSPSGEQFF.

The chain links TRBV7-8 to TRBJ2-1, with 8 bases lining up with TRBD2. The V gene's germline CDR1 is SGHVS and CDR2 FQNEAQ. The CDR3 contains 14 residues. V lost 0 bases, J lost 9 bases, and 4 bases stayed unmatched. The DNA of the CDR3 is TGTGCCAGCAGCTTAGCCGGACTAGCTAGTGAGCAGTTCTTC. It codes for CASSLAGLASEQFF.

This chain links TRBV19 with TRBJ2-1, with D uncertain. The ends were cut back, 3 bases at V and 6 bases at J, with 9 bases in the middle. The CDR3 extends over 13 amino acids. In germline, CDR1 is LNHDA, CDR2 SQIVND (reference sequence). CDR3 sequence reads: CASSIVKGNEQFF. The DNA for the CDR3 is TGTGCCAGTAGTATTGTAAAGGGCAATGAGCAGTTCTTC.

There are a few counts of this clonotype. The chain uses TRBV6-1 and TRBJ1-1; the match to TRBD1 covers 8 bases. With 3 bases clipped from V and 6 bases from J, the junction kept 3 bases outside the gene matches. The CDR3 is made up of 13 amino acids. Germline CDR1 reads MNHNS; CDR2 reads SASEGT. CDR3 sequence: CASSEDRDAEAFF. The CDR3 nucleotides are TGTGCCAGCAGTGAGGACAGGGACGCTGAAGCTTTCTTT.

The chain combines TRBV10-3 with TRBJ1-1; D remains unclear. The CDR3 extends over 12 amino acids. Germline V gene sequence: CDR1 ENHRY, CDR2 SYGVKD. V lost 3 bases to trimming and J lost 3 bases, with 5 bases between them. The CDR3 DNA is TGTGCCATCAGTGACGGGGACACTGAAGCTTTCTTT. Translation gives CAISDGDTEAFF.

This clonotype was observed a handful of times. The rearrangement joins TRBV2 to TRBJ2-1; 7 bases fit TRBD2. The CDR3 is 15 amino acids. V gave up 6 bases and J gave up 4 bases; unmatched junction bases: 9. Germline V gene data show CDR1 as SNHLY and CDR2 as FYNNEI. For the CDR3, the DNA is TGTGCCAGCAGACAGACTGGCGGGGGTTACAATGAGCAGTTCTTC. This encodes CASRQTGGGYNEQFF. The full variable domain, with the rest looked up from reference TRBV2 and TRBJ2-1, is EPEVTQTPSHQVTQMGQEVILRCVPISNHLYFYWYRQILGQKVEFLVSFYNNEISEKSEIFDDQFSVERPDGSNFTLKIRSTKLEDSAMYFCASRQTGGGYNEQFFGPGTRLTVL.

The V gene is TRBV21-1, the J gene TRBJ2-1; the table's D call, TRBD2, has no DNA check behind it. TRBV21-1 is termed a pseudogene. The CDR3 has 15 amino acids. The CDR3 nucleotides read TGTGCCAGAACCTCGGGCGGACCCCAGTACAATGAGCAGTTCTTC. This codes for CARTSGGPQYNEQFF.

The gene calls are TRBV7-6 and TRBJ2-7; 14 bases agree with TRBD2. CDR3 size: 17 residues. The germline V gene encodes CDR1 SGHVS and CDR2 FNYEAQ. Unmatched junction bases numbered 10, after V lost 5 bases and J lost 4 bases. The CDR3 DNA follows: TGTGCCAGCAGCCCACGACTAGCGGGAGGGCCCATATACGAGCAGTACTTC. It codes for CASSPRLAGGPIYEQYF.

This chain uses TRBV15 with TRBJ2-1; D may be TRBD1 (6 bases). Germline V gene data show CDR1 as LNHNV and CDR2 as YYDKDF (reference sequence). The CDR3 is 15 residues long. Between the trimmed V and J ends, which lost 8 bases and 0 bases, there was a span of 14 bases. The CDR3 here is CATAGTLSSYNEQFF. CDR3 DNA: TGTGCCACCGCCGGGACACTTAGCTCCTACAATGAGCAGTTCTTC. The whole variable domain, remainder taken from reference TRBV15 and TRBJ2-1, is DAMVIQNPRYQVTQFGKPVTLSCSQTLNHNVMYWYQQKSSQAPKLLFHYYDKDFNNEADTPDNFQSRRPNTSFCFLDIRSPGLGDTAMYLCATAGTLSSYNEQFFGPGTRLTVL.

Many counts were recorded for this clonotype. The chain has TRBV4-1 and TRBJ1-1, with D tentatively TRBD1 (6 bases). Between the trimmed V and J ends, which lost 1 base and 1 base, there was a span of 10 bases. The germline V gene encodes CDR1 MGHRA and CDR2 YSYEKL. The CDR3 contains 15 residues. The CDR3: CASSQVQGQNTEAFF. Written as DNA, the CDR3 is TGCGCCAGCAGCCAAGTGCAGGGGCAGAACACTGAAGCTTTCTTT.

V and J are TRBV5-5 and TRBJ2-7; either TRBD1 or TRBD2 may supply D (5 bases each). Per germline, CDR1 SGHKS and CDR2 YYEKEE (reference sequence). V was trimmed by 4 bases and J by 1 base, leaving 15 bases between them. CDR3 length equals 15 residues. The CDR3 DNA is TGTGCCAGCAGCCTGGGGACGGAGAGATCCTACGAGCAGTACGTC. This encodes CASSLGTERSYEQYV.

This clonotype was observed at least ten times. The rearrangement links TRBV12-3 or TRBV12-4 to TRBJ1-3; no clear D gene. This CDR3 comprises 12 residues. Trimming left V 6 bases short and J 4 bases short, with 7 bases between. This CDR3 reads CASRSVGNTIYF. Here the CDR3 DNA reads TGTGCCAGCAGATCGGTGGGAAACACCATATATTTT.

This clonotype came up a few times. V and J are TRBV7-9 and TRBJ2-7; D unclear. The V end lost 3 bases, the J end lost 0 bases, and 12 bases lay between the germline ends. The CDR3 length is 15 residues. Germline CDR1 SEHNR, CDR2 FQNEAQ (reference sequence). This CDR3 is CASSLEPATSYEQYF. The CDR3 DNA reads TGTGCCAGCAGCTTGGAGCCGGCTACCTCCTACGAGCAGTACTTC.

The chain has TRBV7-8 and TRBJ2-3, with D maybe TRBD2 (6 bases). This CDR3 comprises 17 residues. Trimming removed 5 bases at V and 0 bases at J, with 18 bases between. CDR1 is SGHVS and CDR2 is FQNEAQ in the germline V gene. CDR3 nucleotide sequence: TGTGCCAGCAGCGAACCCGGGGGTACCTCTAGCACAGATACGCAGTATTTT. It is translated as CASSEPGGTSSTDTQYF.